What follows are 22 T cell receptor beta chains derived from one specimen sequenced in a study of blood T cell repertoires in COVID-19. Some clones are missing from TCRdb's copy, which holds only in-frame ones; the method was immunoSEQ multiplex PCR. The table shows approximately 300,000 clones, with 85% occurring only once. Material: PBMCs or T cells enriched from blood (not recorded which). The receptors originated from a woman under 40 who had been exposed to COVID-19.

The chain combines TRBV19 with TRBJ1-1, with TRBD1 matching over 10 bases. The germline CDR1 and CDR2 sequences are LNHDA and SQIVND (reference sequence). The CDR3 has 14 residues. J was trimmed by 7 bases and V by 3 bases; bases with no gene match: 5. CDR3 sequence: CASSIRDRGSEAFF. CDR3 sequence (DNA): TGTGCCAGTAGTATCAGGGACAGGGGCAGTGAAGCTTTCTTT.

This clone has a handful of counts. This chain uses TRBV28 with TRBJ2-1, with 8 bases that match TRBD2. The germline gives CDR1 MDHEN, CDR2 SYDVKM. V was clipped by 4 bases and J by 0 bases; unmatched bases: 5. The CDR3 spans 16 residues. The CDR3 is CASSSRTSHSYNEQFF. CDR3 nucleotides: TGTGCCAGCAGTTCGCGGACTAGCCACTCCTACAATGAGCAGTTCTTC.

The sample holds one count of this clone. The chain couples TRBV7-3 to TRBJ2-1, with 7 bases aligning to TRBD2. CDR3 length: 15 amino acids. Looked up from germline, CDR1 is SGHTA and CDR2 is FQGTGA. V gave up 5 bases and J gave up 5 bases; unmatched junction bases: 9. This CDR3 reads CASSPQLASHNEQFF. Written as DNA, the CDR3 is TGTGCCAGCAGCCCGCAACTAGCGAGTCACAATGAGCAGTTCTTC. The complete variable domain, with remaining parts taken from reference TRBV7-3 and TRBJ2-1, reads GAGVSQTPSNKVTEKGKYVELRCDPISGHTALYWYRQSLGQGPEFLIYFQGTGAADDSGLPNDRFFAVRPEGSVSTLKIQRTERGDSAVYLCASSPQLASHNEQFFGPGTRLTVL.

The chain is built from TRBV4-3 and TRBJ2-1; 10 bases match TRBD2. This CDR3 has 16 residues. CDR1 LGHNA and CDR2 YSLEER come from the germline V gene. Trimming took 2 bases from V and 10 from J; bases not matched to a gene: 11. The CDR3 coding sequence is TGCGCCAGCAGCCAAAGGGAGCGGGGGGGCCTAGGGGAGCAGTTCTTC. Its translation: CASSQRERGGLGEQFF.

This clone turned up a few times. This chain joins TRBV2 and TRBJ1-3; weak D call: TRBD1 (6 bases). Trimming cost V 6 bases and J 14 bases, with 23 bases left between them. Looked up from germline, CDR1 is SNHLY and CDR2 is FYNNEI. The CDR3 sequence is 14 residues long. The CDR3: CASSIQPTGVSLYF. In DNA, the CDR3 is TGTGCCAGCAGCATCCAACCGACAGGAGTCTCGTTATATTTT.

The rearrangement joins TRBV5-6 to TRBJ1-4; D possibly corresponds to TRBD1 (5 bases). Germline V gene data show CDR1 as SGHDT and CDR2 as YYEEEE. This CDR3 is built from 14 residues. With 2 bases removed from V and 3 bases from J, the gap between germline ends came to 8 bases. The CDR3 sequence is CASSLTRANEKLFF. The CDR3 nucleotides read TGTGCCAGCAGCTTAACCAGGGCTAATGAAAAACTGTTTTTT.

This chain uses TRBV18 with TRBJ2-7; 7 positions match TRBD1. The CDR3 sequence is 13 residues long. V dropped 7 bases and J dropped 5; count of bases not matched to a gene: 8. Per the germline V gene, CDR1 is KGHSH and CDR2 is LQKENI. CDR3 sequence reads: CASLPSQGDEQYF. Here the CDR3 DNA reads TGTGCCAGCTTACCTAGTCAGGGGGACGAGCAGTACTTC.

J is TRBJ1-5 and V is TRBV7-8, with D perhaps TRBD1 (5 bases). V dropped 1 base and J dropped 5 bases, with 9 bases sitting between them. The CDR3 is 14 amino acids. Germline V CDR1 and CDR2: SGHVS, FQNEAQ. For the CDR3, the DNA is TGTGCCAGCAGCTTAGATGGGGGGGATCAGCCCCAGCATTTT. Residues: CASSLDGGDQPQHF.

The chain employs TRBV3-1 (or the pseudogene TRBV3-2) and TRBJ1-2; TRBD1 aligns across 8 bases. CDR1 is LGHDT and CDR2 is YNNKEL in the germline V gene (reference sequence). With 7 bases clipped from V and 4 bases from J, the junction kept 8 bases outside the gene matches. The CDR3 contains 14 residues. In DNA form, the CDR3 reads TGTGCCAGCATTGACAGGGGAACCTTCTATGGCTACACCTTC. Amino acid sequence: CASIDRGTFYGYTF.

This CDR3 reads CASSQTQSGSGGYTF. In DNA form, the CDR3 reads TGTGCCAGTAGTCAGACTCAGAGCGGCTCAGGAGGCTACACCTTC. The chain links TRBV19 to TRBJ1-2; D unresolved. Trimming took off 5 bases at V and 8 bases at J, with 21 bases between the two ends. The CDR3 has 15 residues. CDR1 is LNHDA and CDR2 is SQIVND in the germline V gene (reference sequence).

V gene TRBV7-6 combines with J gene TRBJ2-5; TRBD1 might be the D (5 bases). Germline lookup yields CDR1 SGHVS and CDR2 FNYEAQ. The CDR3 is made up of 15 amino acids. The V gene lost 5 bases and the J gene lost 0 bases, with 13 bases spanning the gap. The CDR3 protein is CASSPRALYQETQYF. The CDR3 nucleotides are TGTGCCAGCAGCCCCAGGGCACTGTACCAAGAGACCCAGTACTTC.

This chain links TRBV2 with TRBJ2-1; D gene uncertain. CDR1 and CDR2 from the germline V gene are SNHLY and FYNNEI. V was clipped by 1 base and J by 15 bases, with 13 bases between them. The CDR3 extends over 12 amino acids. Here the CDR3 DNA reads TGTGCCAGCAGTGAAGAAAGGAGAGGCGGGTTCTTC. This codes for CASSEERRGGFF.

The chain combines TRBV11-2 with TRBJ2-1, with 8 bases fitting TRBD2. The CDR3 loop spans 15 amino acids. V lost 5 bases, J lost 5 bases, and 8 bases stayed unmatched. The germline gives CDR1 SGHAT, CDR2 FQNNGV. The CDR3 reads CASSPGGSGDNEQFF. DNA of the CDR3: TGTGCCAGCAGCCCGGGAGGTAGCGGGGACAATGAGCAGTTCTTC.

The V call is TRBV10-3, the J call TRBJ2-7; TRBD1 is a possible D gene (6 bases). V gave up 4 bases and J gave up 3 bases, with 10 bases separating them. Germline lookup yields CDR1 ENHRY and CDR2 SYGVKD. The CDR3 contains 13 residues. In nucleotides, the CDR3 is TGTGCCATCAGTGGCCGGACAGACTACGAGCAGTACTTC. Protein product: CAISGRTDYEQYF.

This chain uses TRBV7-2 with TRBJ2-2; no clear D gene. CDR3 length: 15 residues. From germline, CDR1 is SGHTA and CDR2 FQGNSA. Trimming stripped 5 bases from V and 2 bases from J, with 12 bases between. The CDR3 here is CASSPLGINTGELFF. CDR3 DNA: TGTGCCAGCAGCCCGCTAGGAATTAACACCGGGGAGCTGTTTTTT.

In this sample, this clone turned up once. This chain joins TRBV20-1 and TRBJ2-3; D remains ambiguous. The germline gives CDR1 DFQATT, CDR2 SNEGSKA (reference sequence). V shed 7 bases and J shed 4 bases, with 9 bases lying between them. The CDR3 is 11 amino acids. The CDR3 region has the DNA TGCAGTGTTAGGGCTGCAGATACGCAGTATTTT. Translating gives CSVRAADTQYF.

This chain links TRBV28 with TRBJ2-3; TRBD2 matches 10 bases. This CDR3 spans 16 amino acids. Germline V gene data show CDR1 as MDHEN and CDR2 as SYDVKM. Trimming took 6 bases from V and 2 from J; bases not matched to a gene: 8. For the CDR3, the DNA is TGTGCCAGCAGCAGTATACTAGCGGGGCTCACAGATACGCAGTATTTT. Its translation: CASSSILAGLTDTQYF.

This chain connects TRBV7-9 to TRBJ2-7, with 11 bases lining up with TRBD1. Germline V gives CDR1 SEHNR, CDR2 FQNEAQ (reference sequence). With 5 bases clipped from V and 4 bases from J, the junction kept 4 bases outside the gene matches. The CDR3 sequence is 14 residues long. CDR3 nucleotides: TGTGCCAGCAGCCGGGGGACAGGGGGTTACGAGCAGTACTTC. Translating gives CASSRGTGGYEQYF.

The genes are TRBV4-1 and TRBJ2-1; D is possibly TRBD2 (6 bases). V lost 0 bases and J lost 6, with 18 bases in between. From germline, CDR1 is MGHRA and CDR2 YSYEKL. This CDR3 region has 17 residues. In DNA, the CDR3 is TGCGCCAGCAGCCAAGAGCGCGCCAGCGGGCTGATCAATGAGCAGTTCTTC. Its translation: CASSQERASGLINEQFF.

The chain links TRBV10-3 to TRBJ2-1, with unresolved D. CDR1 is ENHRY and CDR2 is SYGVKD in the germline V gene. The CDR3 runs to 13 residues. V was trimmed by 11 bases and J by 7 bases, leaving 18 bases between them. CDR3 sequence reads: CASSLGPGNEQFF. For the CDR3, the DNA is TGTGCCTCGTCCTTGGGTCCAGGAAATGAGCAGTTCTTC.

The chain joins TRBV13 to TRBJ1-2; 8 bases match TRBD1. CDR1 and CDR2 (germline): PRHDT, FYEKMQ (reference sequence). The CDR3 runs 16 residues. V lost 3 bases and J lost 4; bases outside the gene matches: 10. DNA of the CDR3: TGTGCCAGCAGCTTGATGTTCGGACAGGGAGTCTATGGCTACACCTTC. It encodes CASSLMFGQGVYGYTF.

The gene calls are TRBV10-3 and TRBJ2-5; D not certain. This CDR3 is 10 amino acids long. The germline V gene has CDR1 ENHRY and CDR2 SYGVKD. V was shortened by 10 bases and J by 4 bases, with 7 bases between the two germline ends. This CDR3 reads CATGRETQYF. CDR3 bases: TGTGCCACCGGTAGAGAGACCCAGTACTTC.